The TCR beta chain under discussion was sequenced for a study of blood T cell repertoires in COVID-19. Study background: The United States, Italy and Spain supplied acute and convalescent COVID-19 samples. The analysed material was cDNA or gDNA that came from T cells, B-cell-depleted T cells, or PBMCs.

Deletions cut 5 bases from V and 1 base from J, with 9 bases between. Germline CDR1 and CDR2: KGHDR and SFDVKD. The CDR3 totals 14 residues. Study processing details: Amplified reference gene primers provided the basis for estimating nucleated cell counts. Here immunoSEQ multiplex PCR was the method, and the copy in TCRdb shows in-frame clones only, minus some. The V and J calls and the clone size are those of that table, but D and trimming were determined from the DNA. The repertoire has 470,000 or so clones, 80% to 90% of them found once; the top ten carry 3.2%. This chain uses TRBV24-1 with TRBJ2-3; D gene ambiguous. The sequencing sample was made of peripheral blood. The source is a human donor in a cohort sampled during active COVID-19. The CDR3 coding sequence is TGTGCCACCAGTGTTAGTTCCGGCACAGATACGCAGTATTTT. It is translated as CATSVSSGTDTQYF.